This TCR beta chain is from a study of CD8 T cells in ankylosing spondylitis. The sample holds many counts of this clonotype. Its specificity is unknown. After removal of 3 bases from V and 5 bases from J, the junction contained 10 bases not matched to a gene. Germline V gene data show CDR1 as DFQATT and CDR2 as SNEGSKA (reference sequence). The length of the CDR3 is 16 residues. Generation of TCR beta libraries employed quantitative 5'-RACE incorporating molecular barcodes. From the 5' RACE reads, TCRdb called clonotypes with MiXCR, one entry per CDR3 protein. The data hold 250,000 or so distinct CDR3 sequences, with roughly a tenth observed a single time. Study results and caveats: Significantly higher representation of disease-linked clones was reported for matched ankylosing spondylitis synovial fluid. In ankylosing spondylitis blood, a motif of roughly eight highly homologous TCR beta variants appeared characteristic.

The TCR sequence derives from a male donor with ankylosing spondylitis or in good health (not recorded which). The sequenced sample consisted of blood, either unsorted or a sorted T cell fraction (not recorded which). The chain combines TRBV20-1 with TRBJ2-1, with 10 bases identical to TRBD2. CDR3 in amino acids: CSASPSSGSLDNEQFF. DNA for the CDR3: TGCAGTGCTAGTCCCTCTAGCGGGAGTTTGGACAATGAGCAGTTCTTC.